This TCR beta chain was sequenced during a study of cytomegalovirus exposure and HLA in healthy donors. Germline lookup yields CDR1 SNHLY and CDR2 FYNNEI. The CDR3 is 15 residues long. Trimming stripped 7 bases from V and 0 bases from J, with 13 bases between. PCR involved 60 Vbeta and 13 Jbeta primers. Assay used: immunoSEQ multiplex PCR; TCRdb lists only in-frame clones, some missing. Its clone listing holds just over 150,000 clones. The clonotype comes from a woman aged 60-75 years in good health and CMV-seronegative. The chain couples TRBV2 to TRBJ2-4; D is unclear. The sample consisted of PBMCs. The CDR3 spells CASIGSSLAKNIQYF. The CDR3 DNA reads TGTGCCAGCATCGGGTCCAGTCTAGCCAAAAACATTCAGTACTTC.